The following is a TCR beta chain sequence with its context. V was clipped by 2 bases and J by 6 bases; unmatched bases: 12. The germline V gene encodes CDR1 SGHVS and CDR2 FNYEAQ. The CDR3 is 16 amino acids. Generated by immunoSEQ multiplex PCR, the TCRdb table keeps only in-frame clones and is missing some. The sample contains tens of thousands of clones, about 94% of which appear only once. This record comes from a study of technical replicates of blood from several donors. The receptor comes from a human donor in good health. The J gene is TRBJ2-7, the V gene TRBV7-6, with TRBD2 matching 8 bases. Sequencing input: T cells isolated from PBMCs. The CDR3 loop reads CASSLSGASGSVEQYF. The CDR3 coding sequence is TGTGCCAGCAGCTTATCGGGGGCGAGCGGGAGTGTCGAGCAGTACTTC.